This T cell receptor beta chain was observed in a study of blood T cells in healthy people across ages. Germline V gene sequence: CDR1 LNHDA, CDR2 SQIVND (reference sequence). V trimming: 0 bases; J trimming: 4 bases; junction bases outside the gene matches: 7. The CDR3 is 16 residues long. The authors drew 7.5 to 10 milliliters of peripheral blood from each donor. Total RNA, at least 6 micrograms per sample, came from PBMCs. Alongside a J-beta primer mix, a sample-barcoded 5' primer served in a second PCR lasting roughly 7 to 11 cycles. TCRdb ran MiXCR on the 5' RACE reads and lists one entry per CDR3 protein. The sample holds approximately 960,000 distinct CDR3 sequences, 25% to 35% seen once. Another study also made use of these data, one on T cells of mothers and their children. Turning to that study: Regardless of relatedness, pairs show thymic selection shaping TCR recombination output in a similar manner.

The source is a woman in her 40s in good health. The V call is TRBV19, the J call TRBJ1-2; TRBD1 aligns across 8 bases. Sequencing input: blood. CDR3: CASSIEAQGAGYGYTF. The CDR3 coding sequence is TGTGCCAGTAGTATAGAGGCCCAGGGGGCAGGCTATGGCTACACCTTC.